The 21 T cell receptor beta chains in this list originate from one sample, sequenced in a study of control samples from healthy donors and cancer patients. Using immunoSEQ multiplex PCR, the repertoire was profiled, and TCRdb retains in-frame clones only, with some absent. The sample holds 35,000 to 55,000 clones, more than 75% seen once. The sample was PBMCs. All receptors come from a woman aged 55 to 70 with lung cancer.

The chain carries TRBV6-6 and TRBJ2-3; D is uncertain. CDR3 length: 14 amino acids. V lost 6 bases to trimming and J lost 0 bases, with 10 bases between them. The germline CDR1 and CDR2 sequences are MNHNY and SVGAGI (reference sequence). The CDR3 coding sequence is TGTGCCAGCAGAAAAGGGATAAGCACAGATACGCAGTATTTT. Translation: CASRKGISTDTQYF.

The CDR3 region is CASSPGTSEQYF. The CDR3 DNA follows: TGTGCCAGCAGCCCCGGGACGTCCGAGCAGTACTTC. The chain joins TRBV7-3 to TRBJ2-7; D tentatively reads TRBD1 or TRBD2 (5 bases each). This CDR3 contains 12 residues. The V end lost 5 bases, the J end lost 6 bases, and 11 bases lay between the germline ends. Germline V gene sequence: CDR1 SGHTA, CDR2 FQGTGA.

The gene calls are TRBV9 and TRBJ2-2; D remains unclear. CDR3 length: 14 amino acids. V was shortened by 1 base and J by 3 bases, with 7 bases between the two germline ends. Germline CDR1 is SGDLS and CDR2 is YYNGEE. The CDR3: CASSVRLDTGELFF. The DNA of the CDR3 is TGTGCCAGCAGCGTACGTCTGGACACCGGGGAGCTGTTTTTT. The full variable domain, rest sourced from reference TRBV9 and TRBJ2-2, is DSGVTQTPKHLITATGQRVTLRCSPRSGDLSVYWYQQSLDQGLQFLIQYYNGEERAKGNILERFSAQQFPDLHSELNLSSLELGDSALYFCASSVRLDTGELFFGEGSRLTVL.

The V call is TRBV7-9, the J call TRBJ2-2; D could derive from TRBD1 or TRBD2 (6 bases each). The germline V gene encodes CDR1 SEHNR and CDR2 FQNEAQ (reference sequence). V was pared by 5 bases and J by 3 bases, with 19 bases between. The CDR3 runs to 17 residues. The CDR3 coding sequence is TGTGCCAGCAGCCTAAGCGGCGGGACAAGCCACACCGGGGAGCTGTTTTTT. It translates to CASSLSGGTSHTGELFF.

The J gene is TRBJ2-7, the V gene TRBV19, with a weak D call TRBD1 (5 bases). The CDR3 contains 12 residues. Trimming pared 4 bases from V and 9 bases from J, leaving 13 bases between. Germline V gives CDR1 LNHDA, CDR2 SQIVND (reference sequence). This chain's CDR3 is CASSTNLGRQYF. The CDR3 DNA sequence: TGTGCCAGTAGTACTAACTTGGGGCGGCAGTACTTC.

CDR3 loop: CASSQNTGELFF. CDR3 in DNA: TGTGCCAGCAGCCAGAACACCGGGGAGCTGTTTTTT. The chain links TRBV4-2 to TRBJ2-2; D call uncertain. Germline CDR1 is LGHNA and CDR2 is YNFKEQ. The V and J ends lost 3 bases and 1 base respectively, with 0 bases between them. The CDR3 is 12 residues long.

This chain joins TRBV6-5 and TRBJ2-3; D ambiguous. The V gene's germline CDR1 is MNHEY and CDR2 SVGAGI. The CDR3 totals 12 residues. Trimming cost V 5 bases and J 6 bases, with 9 bases left between them. CDR3 loop: CASSLGSDTQYF. In nucleotides, the CDR3 is TGTGCCAGCAGTCTAGGATCTGATACGCAGTATTTT.

The V gene is TRBV24-1, the J gene TRBJ2-2, with TRBD1 matching over 11 bases. The germline V gene encodes CDR1 KGHDR and CDR2 SFDVKD. CDR3 length equals 17 residues. The V segment lost 4 bases and the J segment 6 bases; nucleotides outside the gene matches: 9. The chain's CDR3 is CATSDPQGQGAAGELFF. CDR3 DNA: TGTGCCACCAGTGACCCACAAGGACAGGGGGCGGCCGGGGAGCTGTTTTTT.

The rearrangement uses TRBV11-3 and TRBJ2-1; 12 bases agree with TRBD2. The germline gives CDR1 SGHNT, CDR2 YENEEA. V lost 0 bases to trimming and J lost 9 bases; unmatched junction nucleotides: 9. This CDR3 is 17 amino acids long. Here the CDR3 reads CASSLEGTSGRSGEQFF. Written as DNA, the CDR3 is TGTGCCAGCAGCTTAGAAGGGACTAGCGGGCGGAGCGGTGAGCAGTTCTTC.

The chain joins TRBV13 to TRBJ2-1; 10 nucleotides line up with TRBD2. Per the germline V gene, CDR1 is PRHDT and CDR2 is FYEKMQ (reference sequence). V gave up 2 bases and J gave up 8 bases; unmatched junction bases: 12. This CDR3 spans 17 amino acids. This chain's CDR3 is CASSLPTSGFLMHEQFF. The CDR3 nucleotides read TGTGCCAGCAGCTTACCGACTAGCGGGTTTTTGATGCATGAGCAGTTCTTC.

The gene calls are TRBV5-6 and TRBJ1-2, with no clear D. The CDR3 loop spans 14 amino acids. V was clipped by 0 bases and J by 8 bases, with 14 bases between them. Germline values: CDR1 SGHDT, CDR2 YYEEEE. The CDR3 DNA reads TGTGCCAGCAGCTTGGACCGGTCGTCTCGCGGCTACACCTTC. It encodes CASSLDRSSRGYTF.

The gene calls are TRBV19 and TRBJ2-5; no clear D. Between the trimmed V and J ends, which lost 4 bases and 2 bases, there was a span of 5 bases. The CDR3 length is 12 residues. Germline loops: CDR1 LNHDA, CDR2 SQIVND (reference sequence). CDR3 residues: CASSNYQETQYF. For the CDR3, the DNA is TGTGCCAGTAGTAACTATCAAGAGACCCAGTACTTC.

The chain carries TRBV19 and TRBJ2-7; D gene ambiguous. CDR1 and CDR2 (germline): LNHDA, SQIVND (reference sequence). Trimming removed 3 bases from V and 1 base from J, with 10 bases in between. This CDR3 has 14 residues. CDR3 nucleotide sequence: TGTGCCAGTAGTATTAATGGGATTTCCTACGAGCAGTACTTC. Amino acids: CASSINGISYEQYF. The variable domain in full, with the rest retrieved from reference TRBV19 and TRBJ2-7, is DGGITQSPKYLFRKEGQNVTLSCEQNLNHDAMYWYRQDPGQGLRLIYYSQIVNDFQKGDIAEGYSVSREKKESFPLTVTSAQKNPTAFYLCASSINGISYEQYFGPGTRLTVT.

The chain employs TRBV20-1 and TRBJ2-1; 13 bases map to TRBD2. Germline V CDR1 and CDR2: DFQATT, SNEGSKA (reference sequence). The CDR3 sequence is 20 residues long. The V gene end was trimmed by 3 bases and the J gene end by 2 bases; junction bases not matched to a gene: 16. CDR3 bases: TGCAGTGCTAGTGGGTACAGGACTAGCGGGAGCGAAGAAACCTACAATGAGCAGTTCTTC. Residues: CSASGYRTSGSEETYNEQFF.

This chain joins TRBV20-1 and TRBJ2-1; a possible D gene is TRBD2 (6 bases). V was shortened by 3 bases and J by 7 bases, with 16 bases between the two germline ends. CDR1 is DFQATT, CDR2 SNEGSKA, per germline (reference sequence). This CDR3 comprises 14 residues. The CDR3 region is CSASRWEARNEQFF. The CDR3 nucleotides are TGCAGTGCTAGTAGGTGGGAGGCCCGAAATGAGCAGTTCTTC.

V usage is TRBV6-5 and J usage is TRBJ1-2; 7 positions match TRBD1. The V gene's germline CDR1 is MNHEY and CDR2 SVGAGI. The V and J ends lost 6 bases and 5 bases, in that order; junction bases with no gene match: 3. The CDR3 is 12 amino acids. In nucleotides, the CDR3 is TGTGCCAGCAGGACAGGGAGTTATGGCTACACCTTC. Translated: CASRTGSYGYTF.

V and J are TRBV4-2 and TRBJ2-1, with TRBD2 matching over 8 bases. The CDR3 loop spans 18 amino acids. Germline loops: CDR1 LGHNA, CDR2 YNFKEQ. The J segment lost 2 bases and the V segment lost 0 bases, leaving 9 bases of the junction unmatched. The CDR3 bases are TGTGCCAGCAGCCAAGAAGTTGCCGGGAGGGGGGCCTACAATGAGCAGTTCTTC. Protein: CASSQEVAGRGAYNEQFF.

The rearrangement links TRBV5-4 to TRBJ1-6; tentatively, D is TRBD1 (6 bases). Trimming cost V 4 bases and J 6 bases, with 11 bases left between them. CDR1 and CDR2 from the germline V gene are SGHNT and YYREEE (reference sequence). This CDR3 comprises 14 residues. CDR3 sequence reads: CASSPTRGNSPLHF. In nucleotides, the CDR3 is TGTGCCAGCAGCCCCACCAGGGGTAATTCACCCCTCCACTTT. Full variable domain (remainder filled in from reference TRBV5-4 and TRBJ1-6): ETGVTQSPTHLIKTRGQQVTLRCSSQSGHNTVSWYQQALGQGPQFIFQYYREEENGRGNFPPRFSGLQFPNYSSELNVNALELDDSALYLCASSPTRGNSPLHFGNGTRLTVT.

This clone was picked up one time. The chain is built from TRBV25-1 and TRBJ2-3; TRBD2 aligns across 7 bases. Germline lookup yields CDR1 MGHDK and CDR2 SYGVNS. The CDR3 has 16 amino acids. V trimming: 2 bases; J trimming: 4 bases; junction bases outside the gene matches: 9. In DNA form, the CDR3 reads TGTGCCAGCAGTGAAGGGAGAGGACTAGGCTCAGATACGCAGTATTTT. This gives the protein CASSEGRGLGSDTQYF. The entire variable domain, with the rest obtained from reference TRBV25-1 and TRBJ2-3, is as follows: EADIYQTPRYLVIGTGKKITLECSQTMGHDKMYWYQQDPGMELHLIHYSYGVNSTEKGDLSSESTVSRIRTEHFPLTLESARPSHTSQYLCASSEGRGLGSDTQYFGPGTRLTVL.

The chain links TRBV27 to TRBJ2-1; TRBD2 agrees at 14 bases. The CDR3 runs 15 residues. The germline gives CDR1 MNHEY, CDR2 SMNVEV (reference sequence). The J segment lost 12 bases and the V segment lost 3 bases, leaving 7 bases of the junction unmatched. CDR3 in amino acids: CASSFLGLAGEGQFF. CDR3 nucleotide sequence: TGTGCCAGCAGTTTCTTGGGACTAGCGGGAGAAGGGCAGTTCTTC.

The V call is TRBV2, the J call TRBJ1-1, with D unclear. The germline gives CDR1 SNHLY, CDR2 FYNNEI. V was clipped by 7 bases and J by 7 bases, with 13 bases between them. CDR3 size: 12 residues. CDR3 DNA: TGTGCCAGCACTGCACGAGGAAATGAAGCTTTCTTT. It is translated as CASTARGNEAFF. The full variable domain, rest sourced from reference TRBV2 and TRBJ1-1, is EPEVTQTPSHQVTQMGQEVILRCVPISNHLYFYWYRQILGQKVEFLVSFYNNEISEKSEIFDDQFSVERPDGSNFTLKIRSTKLEDSAMYFCASTARGNEAFFGQGTRLTVV.